A single sample gave rise to the 13 T cell receptor beta chains below, sequenced in a study of cytomegalovirus exposure and HLA in healthy donors. Primers for the PCR totalled 60 Vbeta and 13 Jbeta. The data were produced by immunoSEQ multiplex PCR, yet TCRdb's version contains in-frame clones alone and is incomplete. This table has more than 95,000 clones, about 83% appearing once. Sequencing was carried out using PBMCs. The receptors stem from a woman aged 40 to 55 in good health and CMV-seropositive.

This clone has a single count. The rearrangement links TRBV5-5 to TRBJ2-2, with 9 positions matching TRBD1. Germline V CDR1 and CDR2: SGHKS, YYEKEE (reference sequence). This CDR3 is 15 amino acids long. V gave up 3 bases and J gave up 0 bases; unmatched junction bases: 0. The DNA for the CDR3 is TGTGCCAGCAGCTACAGGGGGCCGAACACCGGGGAGCTGTTTTTT. It is translated as CASSYRGPNTGELFF.

The chain is built from TRBV1 and TRBJ2-7; the D call TRBD1 from the table was never checked on the DNA. TRBV1 is listed as a pseudogene. This CDR3 is built from 15 residues. CDR3 nucleotides: TGCACCAGCAGCCAAGATCCACAGGGGGAATACGAGCAGTACTTC. It yields the protein CTSSQDPQGEYEQYF.

The chain recombines TRBV5-4 with TRBJ2-1, with a possible D match to TRBD2 (5 bases). Germline values: CDR1 SGHNT, CDR2 YYREEE (reference sequence). The CDR3 is 14 residues long. V dropped 3 bases and J dropped 4 bases, with 11 bases sitting between them. The CDR3 coding sequence is TGTGCCAGCAGCTGGACTGAAAGGTACAATGAGCAGTTCTTC. It translates to CASSWTERYNEQFF.

The chain links TRBV5-4 to TRBJ1-2; D unclear. The CDR3 is made up of 14 amino acids. The germline V gene encodes CDR1 SGHNT and CDR2 YYREEE (reference sequence). The V end was cut by 1 base, the J end by 1 base, with 8 bases between. CDR3 sequence: CASSLSTGNYGYTF. The CDR3 coding sequence is TGTGCCAGCAGCTTGTCTACGGGTAACTATGGCTACACCTTC.

This clone showed up just a few times. The rearrangement joins TRBV10-3 to TRBJ2-1; TRBD2 aligns across 11 bases. CDR1 and CDR2 from the germline V gene are ENHRY and SYGVKD. The CDR3 is 17 amino acids. The V and J ends lost 0 bases and 4 bases, in that order; junction bases with no gene match: 5. The CDR3 loop is CAISESPGLAVYNEQFF. The DNA for the CDR3 is TGTGCCATCAGTGAGTCGCCGGGACTAGCGGTTTACAATGAGCAGTTCTTC.

The gene calls are TRBV7-8 and TRBJ2-3, with D possibly being TRBD2 (5 bases). The CDR3 extends over 15 amino acids. Trimming shortened V by 2 bases and J by 10 bases, and 19 bases separated the two germline ends. Looked up from germline, CDR1 is SGHVS and CDR2 is FQNEAQ. In nucleotides, the CDR3 is TGTGCCAGCAGCTTAAACGGGGTCGACTTAGTAGCGCAGTATTTT. Amino acid sequence: CASSLNGVDLVAQYF.

This chain uses TRBV7-8 with TRBJ1-3; D is perhaps TRBD1 (6 bases). Germline V CDR1 and CDR2: SGHVS, FQNEAQ. The V end lost 4 bases, the J end lost 2 bases, and 21 bases lay between the germline ends. CDR3 size: 18 residues. The CDR3 bases are TGTGCCAGCAGCTCGTACCGGAGACAGGCTCGAACTGGAAACACCATATATTTT. Protein sequence: CASSSYRRQARTGNTIYF.

This chain connects TRBV6-1 to TRBJ2-5; D is possibly TRBD2 (6 bases). Germline CDR1 MNHNS, CDR2 SASEGT. The CDR3 spans 13 residues. Trimming cost V 2 bases and J 11 bases, with 15 bases left between them. CDR3 nucleotides: TGTGCCAGCAGTGAACCGGGCCTTGGGGGGCAGTACTTC. Protein sequence: CASSEPGLGGQYF.

The chain uses TRBV28 and TRBJ1-2; no clear D gene. The V gene's germline CDR1 is MDHEN and CDR2 SYDVKM. The CDR3 contains 15 residues. The ends were cut back, 2 bases at V and 7 bases at J, with 17 bases in the middle. The CDR3 sequence: CASSLGQLGPPGYTF. The CDR3 bases are TGTGCCAGCAGTTTAGGGCAACTCGGCCCCCCTGGCTACACCTTC.

As DNA, the CDR3 is TGTGCCAGCAGTGTTGCGGGAGGGGTGGCAGATACGCAGTATTTT. Its protein product is CASSVAGGVADTQYF. The chain combines TRBV6-4 with TRBJ2-3, with 9 bases fitting TRBD2. This CDR3 contains 15 residues. In germline, CDR1 is MRHNA, CDR2 SNTAGT. Trimming at V came to 4 bases and at J to 4 bases, leaving 6 bases not matched to a gene.

The J gene is TRBJ2-7, the V gene TRBV5-6; possible D gene TRBD1, 6 bases. V shed 2 bases and J shed 4 bases, with 7 bases lying between them. This CDR3 spans 12 amino acids. Germline CDR1 and CDR2: SGHDT and YYEEEE. CDR3 coding DNA: TGTGCCAGCAGCTTCAGGGGTTACGAGCAGTACTTC. Amino acids: CASSFRGYEQYF.

The chain has TRBV5-1 and TRBJ2-2; 11 bases align to TRBD2. The CDR3 loop spans 16 amino acids. V lost 3 bases to trimming and J lost 2 bases; unmatched junction nucleotides: 3. The germline gives CDR1 SGHRS, CDR2 YFSETQ. This CDR3 is CASSYTSGSNTGELFF. The CDR3 coding sequence is TGCGCCAGCAGCTATACTAGCGGGAGTAACACCGGGGAGCTGTTTTTT.

The rearrangement joins TRBV6-5 to TRBJ1-4; TRBD1 might be the D (6 bases). The V end was cut by 1 base, the J end by 8 bases, with 14 bases between. CDR3 length: 15 amino acids. The germline gives CDR1 MNHEY, CDR2 SVGAGI. The CDR3 DNA follows: TGTGCCAGCAGTTACTTCGGCAGGGGTAGGGAAAAACTGTTTTTT. Protein: CASSYFGRGREKLFF.